A selection of T cell receptor beta chains follows, all from one sample in a study of T-cell reconstitution after alpha-beta-depleted transplantation in children. TCRdb re-analysed the PCR reads in MiXCR, keeping a single row per CDR3 protein. The sample has some 600,000 distinct CDR3 sequences, 15% to 20% seen once. The sample was PBMCs from the stem cell graft donor, taken from the stem cell graft. Receptors were obtained from a human donor who donated a stem cell graft to a child with acute myeloid leukemia. The CDR3 runs from the conserved cysteine through the conserved F or W. Fields, in order: D gene, J gene, clone size, V gene, CDR3 DNA, CDR3 protein. D genes are given only for firm matches. Only part of the rows carry a size: once, few, many, or a class if the clone is expanded.

d_call: TRBD2; j_call: TRBJ2-5; clone_size: NA; v_call: TRBV7-8; cdr3_nt: TGTGCTAACGGCGGGGGGGATCAAGAGACCCAGTACTTC; cdr3_aa: CANGGGDQETQYF
d_call: TRBD1; j_call: TRBJ2-1; clone_size: NA; v_call: TRBV28; cdr3_nt: TGTGCCAGCAGTCGGACAGGGGGTGTGGGTGAGCAGTTCTTC; cdr3_aa: CASSRTGGVGEQFF
d_call: TRBD1; j_call: TRBJ2-2; clone_size: NA; v_call: TRBV7-8; cdr3_nt: TGTGCCAGCAGCCTACAGGGGTGGCAGGCCGGGGAGCTGTTTTTT; cdr3_aa: CASSLQGWQAGELFF
d_call: TRBD2; j_call: TRBJ2-1; clone_size: many; v_call: TRBV29-1; cdr3_nt: TGCAGCGCCACGGGGGGAAACTCCTACAATGAGCAGTTCTTC; cdr3_aa: CSATGGNSYNEQFF
d_call: NA; j_call: TRBJ1-4; clone_size: NA; v_call: TRBV12-3/TRBV12-4; cdr3_nt: TGTGTCAGCAGTTTAAATGAAAAACTGTTTTTT; cdr3_aa: CVSSLNEKLFF
d_call: NA; j_call: TRBJ2-1; clone_size: many; v_call: TRBV12-3/TRBV12-4; cdr3_nt: TGTGCCAGCAGTTTACTGCCCTCGGGTAGCGATGAGCAGTTCTTC; cdr3_aa: CASSLLPSGSDEQFF
d_call: NA; j_call: TRBJ2-3; clone_size: many; v_call: TRBV7-9; cdr3_nt: TGTGCCAGCAGCCTATGGGCAGATACGCAGTATTTT; cdr3_aa: CASSLWADTQYF
d_call: NA; j_call: TRBJ2-2; clone_size: few; v_call: TRBV29-1; cdr3_nt: TGCAGCGTTTCTACAGGGAACACCGGGGAGCTGTTTTTT; cdr3_aa: CSVSTGNTGELFF
d_call: NA; j_call: TRBJ2-1; clone_size: many; v_call: TRBV6-2/TRBV6-3; cdr3_nt: TGTGCCAGCAGTTACGGAGGGGCTGGTGAGCAGTTCTTC; cdr3_aa: CASSYGGAGEQFF
d_call: NA; j_call: TRBJ1-1; clone_size: few; v_call: TRBV3-1; cdr3_nt: TGTGCCAGCAGCCAAACCCCCGGGTTGGCTTTCTTT; cdr3_aa: CASSQTPGLAFF
d_call: NA; j_call: TRBJ1-4; clone_size: few; v_call: TRBV4-3; cdr3_nt: TGCGCCAGCAGCCAAGCCCCGTTGGGGTTAGGGACTAATGAAAAACTGTTTTTT; cdr3_aa: CASSQAPLGLGTNEKLFF
d_call: TRBD1; j_call: TRBJ2-2; clone_size: NA; v_call: TRBV5-1; cdr3_nt: TGCGCCAGCAGCTGGGGACAGGGAAACACCGGGGAGCTGTTTTTT; cdr3_aa: CASSWGQGNTGELFF
d_call: TRBD1; j_call: TRBJ2-1; clone_size: few; v_call: TRBV7-3; cdr3_nt: TGTGCCAGCAGCCCTGCTTGGACAGGGTCGTACAATGAGCAGTTCTTC; cdr3_aa: CASSPAWTGSYNEQFF
d_call: TRBD2; j_call: TRBJ2-6; clone_size: NA; v_call: TRBV3-1; cdr3_nt: TGTGCCAGCAGCCAGCGGGGGGGCTCTGGGGCCAACGTCCTGACTTTC; cdr3_aa: CASSQRGGSGANVLTF
d_call: NA; j_call: TRBJ2-2; clone_size: NA; v_call: TRBV7-3; cdr3_nt: TGTGCCAGCAGCTTGTCCCCGAACACCGGGGAGCTGTTTTTT; cdr3_aa: CASSLSPNTGELFF
d_call: TRBD2; j_call: TRBJ2-5; clone_size: many; v_call: TRBV29-1; cdr3_nt: TGCAGCGGAACGGGGGGGGCAGGAGAGACCCAGTACTTC; cdr3_aa: CSGTGGAGETQYF
d_call: NA; j_call: TRBJ1-1; clone_size: many; v_call: TRBV7-2; cdr3_nt: TGTGCCAGCAGCTATGGGAAGCACACTGAAGCTTTCTTT; cdr3_aa: CASSYGKHTEAFF
d_call: TRBD2; j_call: TRBJ2-1; clone_size: many; v_call: TRBV6-1; cdr3_nt: TGTGCCAGCAGGGGAGAGCGGGGGGTCTCCTACAATGAGCAGTTCTTC; cdr3_aa: CASRGERGVSYNEQFF
d_call: NA; j_call: TRBJ1-1; clone_size: many; v_call: TRBV10-3; cdr3_nt: TGTGCCACCCGCCTGACGGATAAGACTGAAGCTTTCTTT; cdr3_aa: CATRLTDKTEAFF
d_call: NA; j_call: TRBJ2-1; clone_size: NA; v_call: TRBV20-1; cdr3_nt: TGCAGTGCTAGAGATCCGGGGGGCCTAATTCTCTCCTACAATGAGCAGTTCTTC; cdr3_aa: CSARDPGGLILSYNEQFF